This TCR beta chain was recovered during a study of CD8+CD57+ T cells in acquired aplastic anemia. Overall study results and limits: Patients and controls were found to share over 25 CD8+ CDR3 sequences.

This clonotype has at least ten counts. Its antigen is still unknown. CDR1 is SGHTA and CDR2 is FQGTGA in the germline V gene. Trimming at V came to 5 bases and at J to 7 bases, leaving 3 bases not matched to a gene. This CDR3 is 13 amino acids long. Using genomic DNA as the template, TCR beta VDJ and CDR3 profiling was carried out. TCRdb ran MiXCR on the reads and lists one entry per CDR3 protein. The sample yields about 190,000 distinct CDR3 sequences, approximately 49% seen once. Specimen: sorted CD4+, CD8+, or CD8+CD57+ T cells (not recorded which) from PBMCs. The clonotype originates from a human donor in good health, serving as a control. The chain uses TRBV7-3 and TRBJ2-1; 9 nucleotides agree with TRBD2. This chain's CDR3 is CASSVSGGNEQFF. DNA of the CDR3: TGTGCCAGCAGCGTGAGCGGGGGGAATGAGCAGTTCTTC.